These 5 T cell receptor beta chains were sequenced from one sample in a study of T cells in tuberculosis. Using immunoSEQ multiplex PCR, the repertoire was profiled, and TCRdb retains in-frame clones only, with some absent. The table shows 25,000 to 35,000 clones, with roughly 96% occurring only once. The sample comprised PBMCs. All receptors derive from a donor between 10 and 35 years old with latent tuberculosis or without tuberculosis infection.

The genes are TRBV27 and TRBJ1-2; unclear D gene. Germline V gene data show CDR1 as MNHEY and CDR2 as SMNVEV (reference sequence). CDR3 size: 11 residues. The V end lost 8 bases, the J end lost 8 bases, and 12 bases lay between the germline ends. CDR3 sequence reads: CASRGGIGYTF. CDR3 nucleotide sequence: TGTGCCAGCCGGGGAGGGATAGGCTACACCTTC.

This clone was counted once. This rearrangement joins TRBV7-6 to TRBJ2-2; a weak D match, TRBD1 (6 bases). The germline CDR1 and CDR2 sequences are SGHVS and FNYEAQ. The CDR3 runs to 14 residues. V was shortened by 0 bases and J by 11 bases, with 13 bases between the two germline ends. CDR3 sequence: CASSLAGAPDELFF. As DNA, the CDR3 is TGTGCCAGCAGCTTAGCGGGGGCCCCGGACGAGCTGTTTTTT. The entire variable domain, with the rest obtained from reference TRBV7-6 and TRBJ2-2, is as follows: GAGVSQSPRYKVTKRGQDVALRCDPISGHVSLYWYRQALGQGPEFLTYFNYEAQQDKSGLPNDRFSAERPEGSISTLTIQRTEQRDSAMYRCASSLAGAPDELFFGEGSRLTVL.

This chain joins TRBV7-9 and TRBJ2-3, with TRBD1 identical over 7 bases. The V segment lost 8 bases and the J segment 4 bases; nucleotides outside the gene matches: 9. This CDR3 region has 14 residues. The germline V gene has CDR1 SEHNR and CDR2 FQNEAQ (reference sequence). CDR3 residues: CASRSTGYPDTQYF. CDR3 nucleotide sequence: TGTGCCAGCCGATCGACAGGGTATCCAGATACGCAGTATTTT.

V and J are TRBV11-2 and TRBJ1-1; D is ambiguous. The V gene's germline CDR1 is SGHAT and CDR2 FQNNGV. CDR3 size: 14 residues. Between the trimmed V and J ends, which lost 1 base and 5 bases, there was a span of 11 bases. The chain's CDR3 is CASSLARSETEAFF. In nucleotides, the CDR3 is TGTGCCAGCAGCTTAGCGCGGTCGGAAACTGAAGCTTTCTTT.

The J gene is TRBJ2-4, the V gene TRBV14; perhaps TRBD1 as D (6 bases). Germline V gene data show CDR1 as SGHDN and CDR2 as FVKESK. Trimming took off 4 bases at V and 8 bases at J, with 9 bases between the two ends. The CDR3 is 12 residues long. CDR3 protein: CASSPQGYIQYF. The CDR3 coding sequence is TGTGCCAGCAGCCCACAGGGTTACATTCAGTACTTC.